This TCR beta chain came from a study of vaccination effects on CD4 cells after COVID-19. Overall study context: Each person got two doses of an mRNA SARS-CoV-2 vaccine, BNT162b2 or mRNA-1273. Whole-study findings and limits: Early post-infection timepoints were missing from the study, which also had few convalescent patients.

Comments on this clone: The antigen remains unidentified.

Germline V gives CDR1 LGHDT, CDR2 YNNKEL (reference sequence). Deletions cut 2 bases from V and 13 bases from J, with 14 bases between. The CDR3 runs to 12 residues. Only in-frame clones appear in the TCRdb table, and some are missing; sequencing was by immunoSEQ multiplex PCR. The table has around 60,000 clones, approximately 76% seen once. Expansion of antigen-specific CD4+ T cells with viral peptide pools was carried out by the ViraFEST assay before sequencing. An approximately 10-day culture period preceded the isolation of CD4+ T cells. The vaccine recipients had no prior SARS-CoV-2 infection, with negative nucleocapsid antibodies. In culture with 10 IU/ml IL-2 and roughly 10 ug/ml peptides, PBMC were grown at fewer than 2.5 million per well. Researchers swapped half the medium for IL-2 medium on both days 3 and 7.

This receptor was taken from a human donor who received a COVID-19 vaccine. The sample in question was CD4+ T cells from PBMCs cultured with HCoV-NL63 spike peptides, obtained before COVID-19 vaccination. This rearrangement joins TRBV3-1 (or the pseudogene TRBV3-2) to TRBJ1-2; the D is unclear. The CDR3 here is CASSQLGFFSTF. The CDR3 DNA reads TGTGCCAGCAGCCAATTAGGCTTCTTTAGCACCTTC.